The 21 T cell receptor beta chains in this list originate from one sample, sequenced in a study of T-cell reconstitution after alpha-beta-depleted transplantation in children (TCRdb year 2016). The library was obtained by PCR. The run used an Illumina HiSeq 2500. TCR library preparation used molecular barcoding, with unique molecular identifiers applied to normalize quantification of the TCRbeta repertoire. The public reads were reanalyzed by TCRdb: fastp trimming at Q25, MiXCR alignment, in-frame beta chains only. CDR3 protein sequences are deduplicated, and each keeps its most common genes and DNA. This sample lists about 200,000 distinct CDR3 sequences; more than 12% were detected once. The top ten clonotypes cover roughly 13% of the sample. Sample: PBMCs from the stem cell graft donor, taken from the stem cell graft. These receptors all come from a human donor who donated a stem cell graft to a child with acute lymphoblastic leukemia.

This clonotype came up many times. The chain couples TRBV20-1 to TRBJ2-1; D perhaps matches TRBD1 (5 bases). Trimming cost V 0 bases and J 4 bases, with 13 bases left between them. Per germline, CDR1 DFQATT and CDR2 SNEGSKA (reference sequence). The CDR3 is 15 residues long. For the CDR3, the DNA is TGCAGTGCTAGAGATGGCCAGGGTGCTTACAATGAGCAGTTCTTC. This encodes CSARDGQGAYNEQFF.

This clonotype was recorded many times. The CDR3 DNA follows: TGTGCCAGCAGCCGGCAAGTGGCCGAGAATTTTCTCGGGGAGCTGTTTTTT. Its translation: CASSRQVAENFLGELFF. The chain has TRBV7-2 and TRBJ2-2; D not resolved. V lost 5 bases and J lost 7, with 23 bases in between. The CDR3 consists of 17 residues. CDR1 is SGHTA, CDR2 FQGNSA, per germline.

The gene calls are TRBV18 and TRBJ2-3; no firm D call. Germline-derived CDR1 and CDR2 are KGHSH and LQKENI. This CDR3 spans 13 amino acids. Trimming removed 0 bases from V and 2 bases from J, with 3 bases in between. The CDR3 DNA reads TGTGCCAGCTCACCACCCCACACAGATACGCAGTATTTT. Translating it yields CASSPPHTDTQYF. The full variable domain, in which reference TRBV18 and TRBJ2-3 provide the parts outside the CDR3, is NAGVMQNPRHLVRRRGQEARLRCSPMKGHSHVYWYRQLPEEGLKFMVYLQKENIIDESGMPKERFSAEFPKEGPSILRIQQVVRGDSAAYFCASSPPHTDTQYFGPGTRLTVL.

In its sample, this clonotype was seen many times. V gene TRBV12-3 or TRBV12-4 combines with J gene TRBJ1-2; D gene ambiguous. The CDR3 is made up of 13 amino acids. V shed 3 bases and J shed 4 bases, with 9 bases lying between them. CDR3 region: CASSLGQFYGYTF. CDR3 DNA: TGTGCCAGCAGTTTGGGTCAGTTCTATGGCTACACCTTC.

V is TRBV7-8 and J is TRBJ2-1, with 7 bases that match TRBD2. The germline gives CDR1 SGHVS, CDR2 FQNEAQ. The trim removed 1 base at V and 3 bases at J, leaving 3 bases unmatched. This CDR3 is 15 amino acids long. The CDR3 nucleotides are TGTGCCAGCAGCTTAGGCCAGCGGGACTACAATGAGCAGTTCTTC. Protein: CASSLGQRDYNEQFF.

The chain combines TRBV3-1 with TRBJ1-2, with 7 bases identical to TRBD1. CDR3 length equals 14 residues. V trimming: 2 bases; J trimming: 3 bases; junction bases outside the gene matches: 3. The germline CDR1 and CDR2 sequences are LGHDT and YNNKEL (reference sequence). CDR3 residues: CASSQQGQDYGYTF. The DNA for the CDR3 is TGTGCCAGCAGCCAACAAGGACAGGACTATGGCTACACCTTC.

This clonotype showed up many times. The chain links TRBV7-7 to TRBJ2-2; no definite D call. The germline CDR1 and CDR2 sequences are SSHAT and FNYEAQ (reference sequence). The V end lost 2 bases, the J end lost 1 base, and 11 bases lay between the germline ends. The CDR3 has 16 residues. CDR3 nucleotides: TGTGCCAGCAGCTTAATAGGCGGATTGAACACCGGGGAGCTGTTTTTT. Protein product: CASSLIGGLNTGELFF.

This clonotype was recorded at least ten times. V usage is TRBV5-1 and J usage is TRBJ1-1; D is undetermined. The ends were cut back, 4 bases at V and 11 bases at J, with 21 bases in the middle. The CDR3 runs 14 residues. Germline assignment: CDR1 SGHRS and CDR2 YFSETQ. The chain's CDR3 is CASSPGGTFRLAFF. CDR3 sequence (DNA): TGCGCCAGCAGCCCGGGAGGCACATTTCGGCTGGCTTTCTTT. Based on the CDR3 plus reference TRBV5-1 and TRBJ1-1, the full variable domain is KAGVTQTPRYLIKTRGQQVTLSCSPISGHRSVSWYQQTPGQGLQFLFEYFSETQRNKGNFPGRFSGRQFSNSRSEMNVSTLELGDSALYLCASSPGGTFRLAFFGQGTRLTVV.

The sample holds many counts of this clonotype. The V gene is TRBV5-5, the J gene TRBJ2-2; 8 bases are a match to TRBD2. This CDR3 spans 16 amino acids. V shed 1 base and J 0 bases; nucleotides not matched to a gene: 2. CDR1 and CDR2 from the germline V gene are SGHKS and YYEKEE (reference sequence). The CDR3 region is CASSLRAGANTGELFF. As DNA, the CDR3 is TGTGCCAGCAGCTTGAGAGCGGGGGCGAACACCGGGGAGCTGTTTTTT. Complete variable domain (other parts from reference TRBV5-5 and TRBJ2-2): DAGVTQSPTHLIKTRGQQVTLRCSPISGHKSVSWYQQVLGQGPQFIFQYYEKEERGRGNFPDRFSARQFPNYSSELNVNALLLGDSALYLCASSLRAGANTGELFFGEGSRLTVL.

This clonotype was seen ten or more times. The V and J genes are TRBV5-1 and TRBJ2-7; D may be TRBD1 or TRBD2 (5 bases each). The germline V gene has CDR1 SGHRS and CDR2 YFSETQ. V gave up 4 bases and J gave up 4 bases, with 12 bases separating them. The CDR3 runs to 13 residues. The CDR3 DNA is TGCGCCAGCAGCGAGGGGAACGTATACGAGCAGTACTTC. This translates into CASSEGNVYEQYF.

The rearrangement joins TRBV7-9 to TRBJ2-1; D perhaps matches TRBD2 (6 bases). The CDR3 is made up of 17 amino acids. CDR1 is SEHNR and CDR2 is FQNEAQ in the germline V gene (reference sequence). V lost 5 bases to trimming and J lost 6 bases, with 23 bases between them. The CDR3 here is CASSVEVAATRPNEQFF. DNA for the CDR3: TGTGCCAGCAGCGTCGAGGTAGCGGCAACCCGCCCCAATGAGCAGTTCTTC. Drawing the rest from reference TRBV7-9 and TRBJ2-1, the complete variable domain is DTGVSQNPRHKITKRGQNVTFRCDPISEHNRLYWYRQTLGQGPEFLTYFQNEAQLEKSRLLSDRFSAERPKGSFSTLEIQRTEQGDSAMYLCASSVEVAATRPNEQFFGPGTRLTVL.

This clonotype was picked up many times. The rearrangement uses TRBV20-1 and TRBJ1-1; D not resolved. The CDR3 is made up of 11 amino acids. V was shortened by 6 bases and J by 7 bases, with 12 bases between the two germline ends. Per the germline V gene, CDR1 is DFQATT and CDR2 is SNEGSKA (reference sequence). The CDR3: CSANRENEAFF. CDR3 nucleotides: TGCAGTGCCAATAGGGAGAATGAAGCTTTCTTT.

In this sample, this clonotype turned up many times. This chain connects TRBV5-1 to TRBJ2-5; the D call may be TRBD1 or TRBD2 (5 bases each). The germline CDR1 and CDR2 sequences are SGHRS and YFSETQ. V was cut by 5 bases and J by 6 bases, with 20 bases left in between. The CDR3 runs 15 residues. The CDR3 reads CASREDWDGGKTQYF. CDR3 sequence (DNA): TGCGCCAGCAGGGAAGATTGGGACGGCGGAAAGACCCAGTACTTC.

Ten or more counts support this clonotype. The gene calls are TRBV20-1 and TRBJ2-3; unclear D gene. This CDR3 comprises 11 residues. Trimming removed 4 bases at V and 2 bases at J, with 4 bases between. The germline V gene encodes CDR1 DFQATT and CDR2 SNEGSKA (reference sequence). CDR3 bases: TGCAGTGCTACGATCACAGATACGCAGTATTTT. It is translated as CSATITDTQYF.

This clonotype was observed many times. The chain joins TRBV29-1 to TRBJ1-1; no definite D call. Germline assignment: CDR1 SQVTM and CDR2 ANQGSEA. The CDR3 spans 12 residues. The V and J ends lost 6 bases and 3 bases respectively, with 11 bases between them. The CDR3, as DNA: TGCAGCGTCCGACTTGTAGACACTGAAGCTTTCTTT. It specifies CSVRLVDTEAFF.

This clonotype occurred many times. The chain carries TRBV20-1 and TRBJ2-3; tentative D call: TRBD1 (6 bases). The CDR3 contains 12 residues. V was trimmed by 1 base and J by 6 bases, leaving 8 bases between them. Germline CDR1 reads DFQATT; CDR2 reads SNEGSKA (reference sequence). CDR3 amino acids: CSARAGVDTQYF. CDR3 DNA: TGCAGTGCTAGAGCAGGGGTCGATACGCAGTATTTT.

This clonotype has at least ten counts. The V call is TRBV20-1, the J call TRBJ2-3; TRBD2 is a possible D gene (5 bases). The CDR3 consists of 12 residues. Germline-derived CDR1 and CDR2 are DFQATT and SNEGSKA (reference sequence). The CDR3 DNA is TGCAGCGTGGGGAGTCGCACAGATACGCAGTATTTT. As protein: CSVGSRTDTQYF.

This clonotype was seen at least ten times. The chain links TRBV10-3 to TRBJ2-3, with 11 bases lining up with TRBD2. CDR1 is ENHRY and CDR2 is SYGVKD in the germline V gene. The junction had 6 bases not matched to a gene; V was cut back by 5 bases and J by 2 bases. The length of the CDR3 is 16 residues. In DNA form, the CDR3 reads TGTGCCATCAGTACTAGCGGGAGCTCCTACACAGATACGCAGTATTTT. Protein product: CAISTSGSSYTDTQYF.

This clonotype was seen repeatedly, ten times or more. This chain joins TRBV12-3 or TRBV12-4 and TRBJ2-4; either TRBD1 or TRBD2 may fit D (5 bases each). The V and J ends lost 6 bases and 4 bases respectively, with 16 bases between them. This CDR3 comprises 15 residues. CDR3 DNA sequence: TGTGCCAGCAGCCTCTCCGGGGCCGGAAAAAACATTCAGTACTTC. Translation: CASSLSGAGKNIQYF.

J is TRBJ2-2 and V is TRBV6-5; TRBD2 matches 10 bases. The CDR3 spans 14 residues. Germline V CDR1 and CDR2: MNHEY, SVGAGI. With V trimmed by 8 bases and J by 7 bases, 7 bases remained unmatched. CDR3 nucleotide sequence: TGTGCCAGCCTAGCGGGAGAGGGTGGCGGGGAGCTGTTTTTT. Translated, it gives CASLAGEGGGELFF.

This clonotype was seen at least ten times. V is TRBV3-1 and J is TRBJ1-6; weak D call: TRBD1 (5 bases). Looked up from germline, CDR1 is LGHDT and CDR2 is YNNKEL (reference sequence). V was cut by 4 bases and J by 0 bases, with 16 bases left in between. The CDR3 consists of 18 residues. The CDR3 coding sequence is TGTGCCAGCAGCCGAGTCGGGACGGGTAGCTCCTATAATTCACCCCTCCACTTT. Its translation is CASSRVGTGSSYNSPLHF.